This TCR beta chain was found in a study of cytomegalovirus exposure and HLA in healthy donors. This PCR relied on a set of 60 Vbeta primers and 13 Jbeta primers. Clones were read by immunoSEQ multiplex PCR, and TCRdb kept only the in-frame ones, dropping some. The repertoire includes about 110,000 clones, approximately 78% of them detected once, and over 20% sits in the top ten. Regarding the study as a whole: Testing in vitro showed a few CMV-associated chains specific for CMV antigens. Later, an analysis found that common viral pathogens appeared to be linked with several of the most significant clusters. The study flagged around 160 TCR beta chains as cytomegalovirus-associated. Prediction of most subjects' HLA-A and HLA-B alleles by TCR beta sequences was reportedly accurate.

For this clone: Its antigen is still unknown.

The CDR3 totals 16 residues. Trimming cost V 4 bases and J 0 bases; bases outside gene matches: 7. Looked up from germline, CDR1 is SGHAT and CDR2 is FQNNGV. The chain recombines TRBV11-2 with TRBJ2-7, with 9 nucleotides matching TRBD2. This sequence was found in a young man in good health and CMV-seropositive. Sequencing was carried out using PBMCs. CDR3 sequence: CASSWRGGLDSYEQYF. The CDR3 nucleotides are TGTGCCAGCAGCTGGCGGGGGGGGCTTGACTCCTACGAGCAGTACTTC.